One and the same sample provided the 8 T cell receptor beta chains below, sequenced in a study of identical twins (dated by TCRdb to about 2016). The library was produced with 5' RACE. The sequencer listed for this sample is Illumina HiSeq 2000. TCRdb trimmed the raw reads at Q25, called clones with MiXCR and kept productive beta chains. Rows matching on CDR3 protein sequence are summarized as one entry with the most common DNA and genes. In this sample the table shows 600,000 to 850,000 distinct CDR3 sequences, roughly 18% of which occur a single time. Around 14% of the sample belongs to the ten largest clones. In addition, the sample was reused for a study of T cells expressing NK-cell markers.

The specimen was PBMCs. Source of these receptors: a woman aged 18 to 35 in good health.

This clonotype occurred a few times. The germline gene is not matched at one end of the junction; a read error may be the cause. The chain employs TRBV4-3 and TRBJ2-1, with TRBD2 matching over 11 bases. Germline CDR1 LGHNA, CDR2 YSLEER. CDR3 length: 15 residues. The CDR3 DNA sequence: TGCGCCAGCACCCAAACTAGCGGGAGTCGGAATGAGCAGTTCTTC. This translates into CASTQTSGSRNEQFF.

This clonotype was picked up a small number of times. The chain has TRBV6-1 and TRBJ2-7; a possible D gene is TRBD2 (5 bases). The CDR3 is made up of 16 amino acids. CDR1 MNHNS and CDR2 SASEGT come from the germline V gene. V dropped 1 base and J dropped 0 bases, with 13 bases sitting between them. Here the CDR3 reads CASSEERAVSSYEQYF. The CDR3 coding sequence is TGTGCCAGCAGTGAAGAGAGGGCAGTCAGCTCCTACGAGCAGTACTTC.

This clonotype has only a few counts. The chain links TRBV10-3 to TRBJ1-2; 11 nucleotides agree with TRBD1. The length of the CDR3 is 13 residues. The V gene end was trimmed by 3 bases and the J gene end by 7 bases; junction bases not matched to a gene: 1. CDR1 is ENHRY and CDR2 is SYGVKD in the germline V gene. CDR3 in DNA: TGTGCCATCAGTGACGGGACAGGGGGTGGCTACACCTTC. Protein: CAISDGTGGGYTF.

There are a few counts of this clonotype. This sequence joins TRBV12-3 or TRBV12-4 and TRBJ2-5; TRBD2 agrees at 7 bases. The V and J ends lost 3 bases and 5 bases, in that order; junction bases with no gene match: 9. This CDR3 contains 15 residues. The DNA for the CDR3 is TGTGCCAGCAGTTTTACCGGGACTACTCTGGAGACCCAGTACTTC. Encoded protein: CASSFTGTTLETQYF.

CDR3 bases: TGTGCCAGCAGCTTAGAAAGGACCTTCAGCTACGAGCAGTACTTC. Amino acid sequence: CASSLERTFSYEQYF. V usage is TRBV11-2 and J usage is TRBJ2-7; D uncertain. Per germline, CDR1 SGHAT and CDR2 FQNNGV. The CDR3 runs 15 residues. The V end lost 0 bases, the J end lost 3 bases, and 12 bases lay between the germline ends.

This clonotype showed up just a few times. This rearrangement joins TRBV10-3 to TRBJ1-5, with 7 bases identical to TRBD1. Per the germline V gene, CDR1 is ENHRY and CDR2 is SYGVKD. V gave up 0 bases and J gave up 1 base; unmatched junction bases: 3. CDR3 size: 16 residues. The CDR3 here is CAISESKGASNQPQHF. The CDR3 nucleotides are TGTGCCATCAGTGAGTCGAAGGGGGCCAGCAATCAGCCCCAGCATTTT.

The gene calls are TRBV5-1 and TRBJ2-5, with TRBD2 identical over 8 bases. V shed 4 bases and J 1 base; nucleotides not matched to a gene: 9. Germline loops: CDR1 SGHRS, CDR2 YFSETQ. The CDR3 consists of 16 residues. The chain's CDR3 is CASSRAPGTSQETQYF. DNA for the CDR3: TGCGCCAGCAGCAGGGCCCCCGGGACTAGCCAAGAGACCCAGTACTTC.

This chain connects TRBV7-8 to TRBJ2-7; D might be TRBD1 or TRBD2, each matching 5 bases. The CDR3 consists of 14 residues. Germline assignment: CDR1 SGHVS and CDR2 FQNEAQ. With 5 bases removed from V and 6 bases from J, the gap between germline ends came to 17 bases. The CDR3 DNA reads TGTGCCAGCAGCCACCCCGGGACCCTAATCGAGCAGTACTTC. It yields the protein CASSHPGTLIEQYF.